This entry lists 18 T cell receptor beta chains sequenced from one sample in a study of human T cells and chemical hapten exposure. Specified time point: patch test 2, 6 weeks after DPC sensitization. Treatment given: therapeutic diphenylcyclopropenone sensitization with weekly scalp DPC. MiXCR was run by TCRdb on the RACE reads, yielding one entry per CDR3 protein. The sample has 120,000 to 150,000 distinct CDR3 sequences, about 10% seen once; the top ten hold under 1.5%. The sequences come from whole blood, collected in connection with sensitization to the hapten diphenylcyclopropenone (DPC). Source of these receptors: a woman aged 45 to 65 with alopecia areata. Some clones in this sample may be carry-over from other donors' samples.

In its sample, this clonotype was seen a few times. The CDR3 sequence is CSARKAASYEQYF. The CDR3 DNA sequence: TGCAGTGCTAGAAAAGCGGCTTCCTACGAGCAGTACTTC. The V call is TRBV20-1, the J call TRBJ2-7; maybe TRBD2 (5 bases). V lost 2 bases and J 1 base, leaving 9 bases between the germline ends. The CDR3 spans 13 residues. Germline V lookup: CDR1 DFQATT, CDR2 SNEGSKA (reference sequence).

This clonotype was seen ten or more times. The rearrangement links TRBV30 to TRBJ1-5, with D perhaps matching TRBD1 (6 bases). Germline values: CDR1 GTSNPN, CDR2 SVGIG (reference sequence). Trimming left V 2 bases short and J 4 bases short, with 24 bases between. This CDR3 spans 18 amino acids. The CDR3 sequence: CAWSRGRLARGGNQPQHF. The CDR3 nucleotides are TGTGCCTGGAGTCGCGGGAGATTGGCCAGGGGTGGAAATCAGCCCCAGCATTTT.

This chain connects TRBV5-1 to TRBJ2-7; a possible D gene is TRBD2 (6 bases). The germline V gene has CDR1 SGHRS and CDR2 YFSETQ. The CDR3 spans 12 residues. V was clipped by 3 bases and J by 2 bases, with 6 bases between them. The CDR3 DNA is TGCGCCAGCAGCTCGGGGGCCTACGAGCAGTACTTC. Encoded protein: CASSSGAYEQYF.

This clonotype occurred once. The chain joins TRBV9 to TRBJ1-1; 7 nucleotides line up with TRBD1. V lost 4 bases and J lost 5; bases outside the gene matches: 11. The CDR3 contains 15 residues. Germline CDR1 reads SGDLS; CDR2 reads YYNGEE. CDR3 protein: CASSPRQGVGTEAFF. The CDR3 nucleotides read TGTGCCAGCAGCCCCCGACAGGGCGTGGGGACTGAAGCTTTCTTT.

V is TRBV7-2 and J is TRBJ2-1, with TRBD1 identical over 10 bases. The CDR3 length is 12 residues. Germline-derived CDR1 and CDR2 are SGHTA and FQGNSA. Germline trimming cut 1 base from V and 15 bases from J; bases unmatched to any gene: 3. The CDR3 nucleotides read TGTGCCAGCAGCTTAGTGACAGGGGGCCTGTTCTTC. Its protein is CASSLVTGGLFF.

The sample holds many counts of this clonotype. The chain uses TRBV28 and TRBJ2-3, with a possible D match to TRBD2 (6 bases). The germline V gene has CDR1 MDHEN and CDR2 SYDVKM. This CDR3 is 15 amino acids long. The V end was cut by 6 bases, the J end by 5 bases, with 18 bases between. The CDR3 loop is CASSRPGTAKDTQYF. As DNA, the CDR3 is TGTGCCAGCAGCCGCCCCGGGACTGCCAAAGATACGCAGTATTTT.

The chain uses TRBV6-6 and TRBJ2-1; D perhaps matches TRBD2 (6 bases). V was trimmed by 6 bases and J by 13 bases, leaving 22 bases between them. The germline gives CDR1 MNHNY, CDR2 SVGAGI (reference sequence). The CDR3 loop spans 14 amino acids. The CDR3: CASSKLSVGEAQFF. The DNA for the CDR3 is TGTGCCAGCAGCAAGTTAAGCGTCGGGGAGGCCCAGTTCTTC.

The chain is built from TRBV28 and TRBJ2-5; 14 nucleotides match TRBD2. This CDR3 has 18 amino acids. Losses at the gene ends were 5 bases for V and 5 bases for J; bases not matched to a gene: 13. Looked up from germline, CDR1 is MDHEN and CDR2 is SYDVKM. Here the CDR3 DNA reads TGTGCCAGCAGTCCCGACCCACGACTAGCGGGAGGGCCCGAGACCCAGTACTTC. Its protein product is CASSPDPRLAGGPETQYF.

This clonotype came up once. A much larger clone sits a single nucleotide away, making a read error possible. V gene TRBV24-1 combines with J gene TRBJ2-2, with 7 bases identical to TRBD1. The CDR3 spans 16 residues. Germline V gives CDR1 KGHDR, CDR2 SFDVKD. Trimming at V came to 9 bases and at J to 4 bases, leaving 13 bases not matched to a gene. The CDR3 bases are TGTGCCACCCAAAACCGGGACAGCCTAAGCACCGGGGAGCTGTTTTTT. It specifies CATQNRDSLSTGELFF.

This chain's CDR3 is CASSTRALDEQYF. In nucleotides, the CDR3 is TGTGCCAGTAGTACCAGGGCTCTGGACGAGCAGTACTTC. This chain links TRBV19 with TRBJ2-7; D possibly corresponds to TRBD1 (5 bases). Trimming shortened V by 4 bases and J by 5 bases, and 12 bases separated the two germline ends. CDR1 and CDR2 (germline): LNHDA, SQIVND (reference sequence). The CDR3 contains 13 residues.

This clonotype was seen only a few times. This sequence joins TRBV7-8 and TRBJ2-1, with TRBD2 matching over 7 bases. The germline CDR1 and CDR2 sequences are SGHVS and FQNEAQ. The CDR3 sequence is 16 residues long. J gave up 2 bases and V 0 bases, and 4 bases lay outside the gene matches. Written as DNA, the CDR3 is TGTGCCAGCAGCTTAGCGCGCGGGGGACCCTACAATGAGCAGTTCTTC. It yields the protein CASSLARGGPYNEQFF.

This clonotype has a count of ten or more. The CDR3 DNA sequence: TGTGCCGCGGCTAGCGGGAGCGGTGCAGATACGCAGTATTTT. It encodes CAAASGSGADTQYF. This chain joins TRBV24-1 and TRBJ2-3; 10 nucleotides match TRBD2. There are 14 residues in the CDR3. V lost 12 bases and J lost 4; bases outside the gene matches: 9. The germline V gene has CDR1 KGHDR and CDR2 SFDVKD.

This clonotype was counted only a few times. J is TRBJ2-3 and V is TRBV20-1; D may be TRBD2 (5 bases). Germline assignment: CDR1 DFQATT and CDR2 SNEGSKA (reference sequence). The CDR3 runs 14 residues. V was pared by 1 base and J by 2 bases, with 10 bases between. CDR3 loop: CSARAQRPTDTQYF. DNA of the CDR3: TGCAGTGCTAGAGCCCAGCGGCCCACAGATACGCAGTATTTT.

This clonotype came up a few times. This chain links TRBV12-3 or TRBV12-4 with TRBJ2-1; 8 nucleotides match TRBD1. The CDR3 is 15 residues long. Trimming cost V 6 bases and J 3 bases; bases outside gene matches: 7. The CDR3 loop reads CASSPTGTGYNEQFF. The DNA for the CDR3 is TGTGCCAGCAGCCCAACCGGGACAGGCTACAATGAGCAGTTCTTC.

This clonotype was counted many times. V is TRBV18 and J is TRBJ2-3; 10 bases map to TRBD2. The germline V gene encodes CDR1 KGHSH and CDR2 LQKENI. This CDR3 is built from 18 residues. J gave up 0 bases and V 5 bases, and 11 bases lay outside the gene matches. The CDR3 loop reads CASSIFRLAGLSTDTQYF. The DNA of the CDR3 is TGTGCCAGCTCAATCTTTCGACTAGCGGGTCTTAGCACAGATACGCAGTATTTT.

This clonotype showed up just a few times. The chain joins TRBV28 to TRBJ2-4; 7 nucleotides agree with TRBD2. CDR1 and CDR2 from the germline V gene are MDHEN and SYDVKM. The CDR3 is 14 residues long. V shed 5 bases, J shed 3 bases, and the junction held 4 bases outside the gene matches. The CDR3 sequence is CASSQRDGKNIQYF. Here the CDR3 DNA reads TGTGCCAGCAGTCAGCGGGACGGCAAAAACATTCAGTACTTC.

This clonotype was seen at least ten times. J is TRBJ2-7 and V is TRBV6-6; D gene ambiguous. The CDR3 spans 15 residues. V shed 4 bases and J shed 9 bases, with 22 bases lying between them. The germline CDR1 and CDR2 sequences are MNHNY and SVGAGI (reference sequence). This CDR3 is CASSSAPGRQLGQYF. For the CDR3, the DNA is TGTGCCAGCAGTTCTGCGCCGGGTCGGCAATTGGGGCAGTACTTC.

This clonotype came up many times. This rearrangement joins TRBV6-2 or TRBV6-3 to TRBJ1-1; 8 bases match TRBD1. The CDR3 spans 12 residues. Germline V gene lookup returns CDR1 MNHEY and CDR2 SVGEGT. J lost 10 bases, V lost 7 bases, and 8 bases had no gene match. This CDR3 reads CASNTGGSRAFF. The CDR3, as DNA: TGTGCCAGCAACACAGGGGGTTCGCGAGCTTTCTTT.